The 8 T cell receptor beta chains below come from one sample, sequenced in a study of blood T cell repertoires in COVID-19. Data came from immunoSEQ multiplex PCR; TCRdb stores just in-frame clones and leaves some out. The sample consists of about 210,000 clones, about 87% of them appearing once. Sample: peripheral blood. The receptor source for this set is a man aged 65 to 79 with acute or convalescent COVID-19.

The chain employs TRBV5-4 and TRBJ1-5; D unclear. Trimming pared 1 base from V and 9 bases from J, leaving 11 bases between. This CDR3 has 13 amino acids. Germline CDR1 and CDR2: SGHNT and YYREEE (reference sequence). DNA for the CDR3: TGTGCCAGCAGCTTGAGTGTACGGGGGCCCCAGCATTTT. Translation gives CASSLSVRGPQHF.

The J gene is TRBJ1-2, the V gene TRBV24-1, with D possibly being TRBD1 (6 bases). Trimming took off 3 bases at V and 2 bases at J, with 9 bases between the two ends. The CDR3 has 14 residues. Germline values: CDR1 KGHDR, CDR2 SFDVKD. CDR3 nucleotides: TGTGCCACCAGTGATCCCAGGGGAAACTATGGCTACACCTTC. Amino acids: CATSDPRGNYGYTF.

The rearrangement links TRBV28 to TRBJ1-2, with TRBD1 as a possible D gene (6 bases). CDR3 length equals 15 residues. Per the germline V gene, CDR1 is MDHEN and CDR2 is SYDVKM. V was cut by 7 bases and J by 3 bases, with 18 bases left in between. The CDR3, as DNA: TGTGCCAGCACTCAACCAGCGGGGGGCGACTATGGCTACACCTTC. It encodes CASTQPAGGDYGYTF.

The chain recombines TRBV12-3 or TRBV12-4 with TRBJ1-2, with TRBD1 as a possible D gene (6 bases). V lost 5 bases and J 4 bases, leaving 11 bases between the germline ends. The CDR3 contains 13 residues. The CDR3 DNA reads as TGTGCCAGCAGTGTAGACAGGTTCTATGGCTACACCTTC. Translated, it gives CASSVDRFYGYTF.

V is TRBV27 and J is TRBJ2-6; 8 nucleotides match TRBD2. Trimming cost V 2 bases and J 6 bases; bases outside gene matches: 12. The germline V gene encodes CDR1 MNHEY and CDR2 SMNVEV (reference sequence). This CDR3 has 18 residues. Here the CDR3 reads CASSLDFRRGVVANVLTF. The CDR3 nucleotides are TGTGCCAGCAGTTTAGACTTCCGGCGGGGGGTGGTGGCCAACGTCCTGACTTTC.

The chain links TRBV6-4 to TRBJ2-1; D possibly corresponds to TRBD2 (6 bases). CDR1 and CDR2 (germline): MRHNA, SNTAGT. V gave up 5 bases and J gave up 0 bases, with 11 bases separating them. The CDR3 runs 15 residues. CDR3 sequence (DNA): TGTGCCAGCAGTTCTAGCGCTAGCTCCTACAATGAGCAGTTCTTC. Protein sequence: CASSSSASSYNEQFF.

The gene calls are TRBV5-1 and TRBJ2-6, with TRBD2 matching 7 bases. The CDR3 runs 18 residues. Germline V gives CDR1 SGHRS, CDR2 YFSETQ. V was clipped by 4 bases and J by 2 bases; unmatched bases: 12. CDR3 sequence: CASSISGSTTPGANVLTF. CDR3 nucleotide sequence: TGCGCCAGCAGCATTAGCGGGTCCACCACCCCTGGGGCCAACGTCCTGACTTTC.

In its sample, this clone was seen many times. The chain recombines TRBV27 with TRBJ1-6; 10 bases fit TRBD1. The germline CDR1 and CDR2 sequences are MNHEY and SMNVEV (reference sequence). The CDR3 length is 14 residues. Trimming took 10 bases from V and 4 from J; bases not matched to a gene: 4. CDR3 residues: CATRTGGYNSPLHF. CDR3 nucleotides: TGTGCCACCAGGACAGGGGGGTATAATTCACCCCTCCACTTT.